What follows are 4 T cell receptor beta chains derived from one specimen sequenced in a study of blood T cell repertoires in COVID-19. The protocol was immunoSEQ multiplex PCR, while the TCRdb copy is restricted to in-frame clones and leaves out a portion. The data hold about 220,000 clones, with around 80% observed a single time. The specimen was peripheral blood. These TCRs come from a human donor in a cohort sampled during active COVID-19.

This chain uses TRBV19 with TRBJ1-5, with a weak D call TRBD1 (5 bases). The length of the CDR3 is 16 residues. Trimming left V 7 bases short and J 0 bases short, with 16 bases between. Germline assignment: CDR1 LNHDA and CDR2 SQIVND (reference sequence). In DNA, the CDR3 is TGTGCCAGTACTTATCGACAGCCATATAGCAATCAGCCCCAGCATTTT. Its protein product is CASTYRQPYSNQPQHF.

The chain combines TRBV3-1 (or the pseudogene TRBV3-2) with TRBJ1-3, with D possibly TRBD1 on 6 matching bases. The CDR3 consists of 14 residues. Germline V gene data show CDR1 as LGHDT and CDR2 as YNNKEL (reference sequence). The V end lost 7 bases, the J end lost 4 bases, and 14 bases lay between the germline ends. The CDR3 sequence is CASNIGGAGNTIYF. In nucleotides, the CDR3 is TGTGCCAGCAACATAGGGGGAGCCGGAAACACCATATATTTT.

The chain is built from TRBV7-3 and TRBJ2-1; 9 bases agree with TRBD2. Germline assignment: CDR1 SGHTA and CDR2 FQGTGA. V was pared by 5 bases and J by 5 bases, with 7 bases of the junction left unmatched. The CDR3 extends over 15 amino acids. The CDR3 bases are TGTGCCAGCAGCCTAGGGACTAGCTTGCACAATGAGCAGTTCTTC. This encodes CASSLGTSLHNEQFF.

The sample holds a few counts of this clone. The genes are TRBV9 and TRBJ2-1; 10 bases line up with TRBD2. Germline CDR1 reads SGDLS; CDR2 reads YYNGEE. The junction had 2 bases not matched to a gene; V was cut back by 0 bases and J by 5 bases. The CDR3 covers 15 residues. The CDR3 spells CASSVAGTSDNEQFF. In DNA, the CDR3 is TGTGCCAGCAGCGTAGCAGGGACTAGCGACAATGAGCAGTTCTTC.